This TCR beta chain emerged from a study of blood T cell repertoires in COVID-19. Assay used: immunoSEQ multiplex PCR; TCRdb lists only in-frame clones, some missing. The repertoire consists of some 300,000 clones, with around 89% occurring once and the leading ten covering around 5.8%. Germline-derived CDR1 and CDR2 are SEHNR and FQNEAQ (reference sequence). The length of the CDR3 is 16 residues. V was pared by 8 bases and J by 1 base, with 10 bases of the junction left unmatched. The genes are TRBV7-9 and TRBJ2-2; 7 bases line up with TRBD1. The specimen was peripheral blood. The clonotype was recovered from a woman aged 45 to 65 with COVID-19, enrolled during active disease. The CDR3 bases are TGTGCCAGCCCATATACGACAGGGTTGAACACCGGGGAGCTGTTTTTT. Encoded protein: CASPYTTGLNTGELFF. The whole variable domain, filled in from reference TRBV7-9 and TRBJ2-2, reads DTGVSQNPRHKITKRGQNVTFRCDPISEHNRLYWYRQTLGQGPEFLTYFQNEAQLEKSRLLSDRFSAERPKGSFSTLEIQRTEQGDSAMYLCASPYTTGLNTGELFFGEGSRLTVL.